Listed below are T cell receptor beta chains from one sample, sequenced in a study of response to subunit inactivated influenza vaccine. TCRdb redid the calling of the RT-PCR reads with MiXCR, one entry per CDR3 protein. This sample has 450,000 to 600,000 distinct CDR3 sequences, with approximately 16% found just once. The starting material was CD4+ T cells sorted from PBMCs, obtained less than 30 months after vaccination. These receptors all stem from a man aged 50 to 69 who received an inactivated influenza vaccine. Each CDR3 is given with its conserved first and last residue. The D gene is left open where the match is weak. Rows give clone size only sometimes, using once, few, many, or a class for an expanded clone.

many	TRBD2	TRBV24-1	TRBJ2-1	TGTGCCACCAGTGATCCCACCGGGACTAAACACAATGAGCAGTTCTTC	CATSDPTGTKHNEQFF
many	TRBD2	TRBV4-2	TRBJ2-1	TGTGCCAGCAGCCAAGTTGGGACTAGCGGGAGGGAGCAGTTCTTC	CASSQVGTSGREQFF
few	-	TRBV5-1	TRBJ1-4	TGCGCCAGCAGAATCAGGGGAGGAAATGAAAAACTGTTTTTT	CASRIRGGNEKLFF
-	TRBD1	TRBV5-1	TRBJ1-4	TGCGCCAGCAGCCCCTGGGACAGGGGGGAAAAACTGTTTTTT	CASSPWDRGEKLFF
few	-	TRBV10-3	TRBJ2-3	TGTGCCATCACTCAGGCGAGTAGCACAGATACGCAGTATTTT	CAITQASSTDTQYF
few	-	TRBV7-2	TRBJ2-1	TGTGCCAGCAGCCCAGGACAGCCGGTCAAGCAGTTCTTC	CASSPGQPVKQFF
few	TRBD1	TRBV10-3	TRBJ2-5	TGTGCCATCAGTGTTTCGGGACAGGGAGGGGAGACCCAGTACTTC	CAISVSGQGGETQYF
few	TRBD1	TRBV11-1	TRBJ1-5	TGTGCCAGCAGCTCGGCCCACTACAGGGGACCTTCGGGGAATCAGCCCCAGCATTTT	CASSSAHYRGPSGNQPQHF
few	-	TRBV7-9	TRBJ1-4	TGTGCCAGCAGCTTCGGGACTGATGAAAAACTGTTTTTT	CASSFGTDEKLFF
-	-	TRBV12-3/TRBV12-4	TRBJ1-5	TGTGCCAGCAGCCCTACAGGGATGTATCAGCCCCAGCATTTT	CASSPTGMYQPQHF
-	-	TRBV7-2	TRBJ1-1	TGTGCCAGCAGCTTACTTGCAACTGAAGCTTTCTTT	CASSLLATEAFF
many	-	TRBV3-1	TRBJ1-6	TGTGCCAGCAGCCAAAGAAGGGTAAATTCACCCCTCCACTTT	CASSQRRVNSPLHF
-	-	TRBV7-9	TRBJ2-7	TGTGCCAGCAGCTTAGGTGGGGCAGGGATCCACGAGCAGTACTTC	CASSLGGAGIHEQYF
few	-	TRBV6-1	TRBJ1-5	TGTGCCAGCAGTCGAGGGGTGTTGGAAAGCAATCAGCCCCAGCATTTT	CASSRGVLESNQPQHF
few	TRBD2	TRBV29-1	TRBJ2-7	TGCAGCGTTGAAGATTTTGCTAGCGGGGGTTACGAGCAGTACTTC	CSVEDFASGGYEQYF
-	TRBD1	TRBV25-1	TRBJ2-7	TGTGCCAGCAGTGAATGGTCCGGGACAGGGGCCTACGAGCAGTACTTC	CASSEWSGTGAYEQYF
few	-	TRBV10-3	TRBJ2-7	TGTGCCATCAGTGAGCCATCCCGGGGTAGCGAGCAGTACTTC	CAISEPSRGSEQYF
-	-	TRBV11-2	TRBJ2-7	TGTGCCAGCAGCACCTTACAGGGTTTCTCCTACGAGCAGTACTTC	CASSTLQGFSYEQYF
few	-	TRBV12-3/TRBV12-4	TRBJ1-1	TGTGCCAGCAGTCTCACCGACGGCTACACTGAAGCTTTCTTT	CASSLTDGYTEAFF
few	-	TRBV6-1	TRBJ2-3	TGTGCCAGCAGTCCAAGGACGGCTAGCACAGATACGCAGTATTTT	CASSPRTASTDTQYF
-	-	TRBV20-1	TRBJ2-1	TGCAGTGTGGGAAGAGGACCTAACAATGAGCAGTTCTTC	CSVGRGPNNEQFF
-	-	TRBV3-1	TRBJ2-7	TGTGCCAGCAGCCCGCCCGGACAAGGGAAAAAGCAGTACTTC	CASSPPGQGKKQYF
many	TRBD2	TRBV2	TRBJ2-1	TGTGCCAGCAAGGGGGTGGGACTAGCTTCCTACAATGAGCAGTTCTTC	CASKGVGLASYNEQFF
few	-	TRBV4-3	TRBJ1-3	TGCGCCAGCAGCCAAGATGGAGGGGCCGGAAACACCATATATTTT	CASSQDGGAGNTIYF
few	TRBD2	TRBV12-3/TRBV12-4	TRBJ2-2	TGTGCCAGCAGTACCAGGACTAGCGGAGCGACCGGGGAGCTGTTTTTT	CASSTRTSGATGELFF
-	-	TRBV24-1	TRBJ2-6	TGTGCCACCAGCGATTTAGGGAGCGGTTCTGGGGCCAACGTCCTGACTTTC	CATSDLGSGSGANVLTF
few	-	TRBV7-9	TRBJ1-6	TGTGCCAGCAGCCCGTCTTGGGGAGATTCACCCCTCCACTTT	CASSPSWGDSPLHF
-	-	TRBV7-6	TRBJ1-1	TGTGCCAGCAGCCCAGAGGGGGTGAACACTGAAGCTTTCTTT	CASSPEGVNTEAFF
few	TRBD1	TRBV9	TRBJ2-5	TGTGCCAGCAGCGTGGGGACAGTCCAAGAGACCCAGTACTTC	CASSVGTVQETQYF
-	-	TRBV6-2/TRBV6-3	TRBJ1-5	TGTGCCAGCAGCCTACCGGGGGCCTCCGGACAGCCCCAGCATTTT	CASSLPGASGQPQHF
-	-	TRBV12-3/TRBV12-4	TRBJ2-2	TGTGCCAGCAGCAACGGCTGGACACCCAACACCGGGGAGCTGTTTTTT	CASSNGWTPNTGELFF
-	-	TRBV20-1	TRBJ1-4	TGCAGTGCTGGGAACAGTGCAACTAATGAAAAACTGTTTTTT	CSAGNSATNEKLFF
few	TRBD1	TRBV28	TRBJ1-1	TGTGCCAGCAGTTTAATGGCAGGGGGGAACACTGAAGCTTTCTTT	CASSLMAGGNTEAFF
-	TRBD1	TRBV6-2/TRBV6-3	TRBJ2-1	TGTGCCAGCAGCCAACTACAGGGGAGTGAGCAGTTCTTC	CASSQLQGSEQFF
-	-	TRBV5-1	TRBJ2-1	TGCGCCAGCAGCTTGGCCGGGCGATCTGAGCAGTTCTTC	CASSLAGRSEQFF
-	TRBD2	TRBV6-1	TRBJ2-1	TGTGCCAGCACCCACGGGGGGGGCTTCAATGAGCAGTTCTTC	CASTHGGGFNEQFF
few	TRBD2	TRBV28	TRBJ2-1	TGTGCCAGCAGTTTCCCCAGCGGGAGGACCTCCTACAATGAGCAGTTCTTC	CASSFPSGRTSYNEQFF
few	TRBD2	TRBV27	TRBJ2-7	TGTGCCAGCAGGGCGATGTTAGCGGGAGGTAACTACGAGCAGTACTTC	CASRAMLAGGNYEQYF
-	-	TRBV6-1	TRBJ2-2	TGTGCCAGCGTAGAAGGGAATCTGGGCACCGGGGAGCTGTTTTTT	CASVEGNLGTGELFF
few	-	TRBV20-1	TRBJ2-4	TGCAGTGCTAGGGCGACTATGGCAAACATTCAGTACTTC	CSARATMANIQYF
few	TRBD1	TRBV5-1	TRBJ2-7	TGCGCCAGCAGCTTCTGGACAGGGAGCGACGAGCAGTACTTC	CASSFWTGSDEQYF
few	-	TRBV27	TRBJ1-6	TGTGCCAGCAGCCAGAGGAGCTCCTATAATTCACCCCTCCACTTT	CASSQRSSYNSPLHF
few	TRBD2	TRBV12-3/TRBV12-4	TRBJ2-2	TGTGCCAGCAGGAAAGGACTAGTAACCGGGGAGCTGTTTTTT	CASRKGLVTGELFF
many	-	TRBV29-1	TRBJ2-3	TGCAGCGTCGAGACCTACACAGATACGCAGTATTTT	CSVETYTDTQYF
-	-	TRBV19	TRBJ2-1	TGTGCCAGTACGGGGAATTACAATGAGCAGTTCTTC	CASTGNYNEQFF
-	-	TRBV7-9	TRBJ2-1	TGTGCCAGCAGCTTTGGGGACAATGAGCAGTTCTTC	CASSFGDNEQFF
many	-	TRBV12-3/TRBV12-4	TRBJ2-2	TGTGCCAGCAGCGGGACTTCAATCGGGGAGCTGTTTTTT	CASSGTSIGELFF
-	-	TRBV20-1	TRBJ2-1	TGCAGTGCTAGGACGGGGGGCGGGTCCTACAATGAGCAGTTCTTC	CSARTGGGSYNEQFF
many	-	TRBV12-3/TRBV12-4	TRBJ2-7	TGTGCCAGCAGTTCGGGGTGGGACCGAGATTTCTACGAGCAGTACTTC	CASSSGWDRDFYEQYF
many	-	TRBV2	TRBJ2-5	TGTGCCAGCAGCGAGCTTCGGGAGACCCAGTACTTC	CASSELRETQYF
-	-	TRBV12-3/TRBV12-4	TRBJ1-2	TGTGCCAGCAGTCCGCGGGAGGAGCTATACGGCTACACCTTC	CASSPREELYGYTF
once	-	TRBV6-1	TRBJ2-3	TGTGCCAGCGGGCCGGGTCCCAGCACAGATACGCAGTATTTT	CASGPGPSTDTQYF
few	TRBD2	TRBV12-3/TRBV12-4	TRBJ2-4	TGTGCCAGCAGCCCACTAGCGGGGGTTATGGGCATTCAGTACTTC	CASSPLAGVMGIQYF
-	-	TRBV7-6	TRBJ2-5	TGTGCCAGCAGCCAAGCTAACACGCTGGGGGAGACCCAGTACTTC	CASSQANTLGETQYF
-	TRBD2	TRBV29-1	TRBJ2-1	TGCAGCGTTGGGGGGACTAGCGGGAGTTACAATGAGCAGTTCTTC	CSVGGTSGSYNEQFF
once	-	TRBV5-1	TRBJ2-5	TGCGCCAGCGCACAGCTAGGAGAGACCCAGTACTTC	CASAQLGETQYF